This T cell receptor beta chain comes out of a study of shared clonotypes between healthy human individuals. Assay: immunoSEQ multiplex PCR; the TCRdb copy retains only in-frame clones and omits some. The sample carries over a million clones, roughly 80% recorded once. This clone was seen once. Per the germline V gene, CDR1 is MNHEY and CDR2 is SVGAGI. With 6 bases removed from V and 0 bases from J, the gap between germline ends came to 12 bases. CDR3 length equals 15 residues. The receptor was derived from a young man in good health. This rearrangement joins TRBV6-5 to TRBJ1-5; a possible D gene is TRBD1 (6 bases). The sequenced material came from memory CD4+ T cells sorted from blood. Described subset: CD45RA-negative fraction. CDR3 in DNA: TGTGCCAGCAGAACACAGGGTTCTAGCAATCAGCCCCAGCATTTT. This sequence encodes CASRTQGSSNQPQHF.